Below are 8 T cell receptor beta chains sequenced from a single sample in a study of blood T cell repertoires in COVID-19. The method was immunoSEQ multiplex PCR; TCRdb's version includes in-frame clones alone and lacks a portion of them. The profile shows roughly 300,000 clones, approximately 85% of them singletons. Sequenced input: peripheral blood. All receptors derive from a human donor in a cohort sampled during active COVID-19.

This clone was seen only once. CDR3 bases: TGCGCCAGCAGCCTAGCCGGACTAGCGGGCACAGATACGCAGTATTTT. It specifies CASSLAGLAGTDTQYF. The V call is TRBV5-1, the J call TRBJ2-3; 10 bases match TRBD2. CDR1 SGHRS and CDR2 YFSETQ come from the germline V gene. J gave up 1 base and V 4 bases, and 6 bases lay outside the gene matches. The CDR3 extends over 16 amino acids. Full variable domain (remainder filled in from reference TRBV5-1 and TRBJ2-3): KAGVTQTPRYLIKTRGQQVTLSCSPISGHRSVSWYQQTPGQGLQFLFEYFSETQRNKGNFPGRFSGRQFSNSRSEMNVSTLELGDSALYLCASSLAGLAGTDTQYFGPGTRLTVL.

This clone was counted a single time. The rearrangement uses TRBV5-5 and TRBJ1-1; TRBD1 agrees at 7 bases. The CDR3 contains 15 residues. The trim removed 3 bases at V and 0 bases at J, leaving 5 bases unmatched. Germline V gives CDR1 SGHKS, CDR2 YYEKEE (reference sequence). CDR3 in DNA: TGTGCCAGCAGCTGGAAACAGGGGATGAACACTGAAGCTTTCTTT. Its translation is CASSWKQGMNTEAFF.

This chain's CDR3 is CSVAGLGTDTQYF. DNA of the CDR3: TGCAGCGTTGCAGGACTGGGCACAGATACGCAGTATTTT. The chain joins TRBV29-1 to TRBJ2-3; TRBD2 might be the D (5 bases). The V gene lost 4 bases and the J gene lost 1 base, with 9 bases spanning the gap. The CDR3 runs to 13 residues. Germline-derived CDR1 and CDR2 are SQVTM and ANQGSEA.

This chain joins TRBV7-9 and TRBJ1-2; 9 bases agree with TRBD1. This CDR3 contains 17 residues. V shed 1 base and J 8 bases; nucleotides not matched to a gene: 14. Germline CDR1 is SEHNR and CDR2 is FQNEAQ (reference sequence). The CDR3 spells CASSLGVQGAQFGGYTF. CDR3 coding DNA: TGTGCCAGCAGCTTAGGCGTACAGGGGGCTCAATTTGGCGGCTACACCTTC. The full variable domain, in which reference TRBV7-9 and TRBJ1-2 provide the parts outside the CDR3, is DTGVSQNPRHKITKRGQNVTFRCDPISEHNRLYWYRQTLGQGPEFLTYFQNEAQLEKSRLLSDRFSAERPKGSFSTLEIQRTEQGDSAMYLCASSLGVQGAQFGGYTFGSGTRLTVV.

V and J are TRBV2 and TRBJ2-1; D perhaps matches TRBD1 (7 bases). Germline values: CDR1 SNHLY, CDR2 FYNNEI. V lost 1 base and J 8 bases, leaving 21 bases between the germline ends. There are 17 residues in the CDR3. The CDR3 loop is CASSEGLGGSPFYEQFF. Written as DNA, the CDR3 is TGTGCCAGCAGTGAAGGACTAGGGGGCTCGCCCTTTTATGAGCAGTTCTTC.

This sequence joins TRBV25-1 and TRBJ1-4, with TRBD1 matching 9 bases. The length of the CDR3 is 14 residues. With V trimmed by 0 bases and J by 11 bases, 4 bases remained unmatched. CDR1 and CDR2 (germline): MGHDK, SYGVNS. The DNA of the CDR3 is TGTGCCAGCAGTGAATACAGACAGGGGGGTAAACTGTTTTTT. It is translated as CASSEYRQGGKLFF.

The chain employs TRBV19 and TRBJ1-3; 8 bases match TRBD1. V lost 5 bases to trimming and J lost 0 bases; unmatched junction nucleotides: 15. The germline V gene has CDR1 LNHDA and CDR2 SQIVND (reference sequence). The CDR3 sequence is 19 residues long. Here the CDR3 DNA reads TGTGCCAGTAGTCCTCGGACAGGGAAAACTTATAGCTCTGGAAACACCATATATTTT. Translated, it gives CASSPRTGKTYSSGNTIYF.

CDR3 sequence reads: CAINDRVPEPLHF. The CDR3 region has the DNA TGTGCCATCAACGACAGGGTGCCTGAGCCCCTCCACTTT. V gene TRBV10-3 combines with J gene TRBJ1-6, with TRBD1 identical over 7 bases. The CDR3 is 13 residues long. Germline CDR1 is ENHRY and CDR2 is SYGVKD. With 7 bases clipped from V and 13 bases from J, the junction kept 10 bases outside the gene matches.